This record looks at one TCR beta chain sequence and its context. The record originates from a study of blood T cell repertoires in COVID-19. About the research overall: Sources were T cells, B-cell-depleted T cells, or PBMCs; the material itself was cDNA or gDNA.

Assay: immunoSEQ multiplex PCR; the TCRdb copy retains only in-frame clones and omits some. The sample carries 390,000 or so clones, 86% recorded once. V shed 0 bases and J shed 4 bases, with 10 bases lying between them. CDR1 and CDR2 (germline): MGHRA, YSYEKL. CDR3 length: 14 amino acids. Sequences were obtained from peripheral blood. V and J are TRBV4-1 and TRBJ2-7; D unresolved. This sequence originates from a woman aged 25 to 39 with active or convalescent COVID-19. CDR3 DNA: TGCGCCAGCAGCCAAGATCTGGCGGTTTACGAGCAGTACTTC. It yields the protein CASSQDLAVYEQYF.